This TCR beta chain is from a study of Ad26.COV2.S vaccination and SARS-CoV-2 variants. Whole-study context: Recipients of Ad26.COV2.S got it intramuscularly, once or twice 56 days apart. Study results and limitations: Vaccinees and placebo recipients showed similar non-spike TCR breadth. Quantification of TCR breadth and depth may have yielded underestimates of total T cell responses.

Treatment defined: 15 to 20 received Ad26.COV2.S at low or high dose, single or two shots; 5 received placebo; per-sample allocation not given. Repertoires come from day 63 after the first vaccine or placebo injection. Of note for this clone: Its antigen remains unknown.

Measured with immunoSEQ multiplex PCR; TCRdb has only the in-frame clones, and not every one. This sample has fewer than 400,000 clones, with less than 90% found just once. The clonotype originates from a person between 18 and 65 years old who received the Ad26.COV2.S COVID-19 vaccine or a placebo. Sequencing was performed on peripheral blood, taken in a trial of Ad26.COV2.S vaccine versus placebo.

The CDR3 here is CASSPSVGLGSYGYTF. The CDR3 DNA sequence: TGTGCCAGCAGCCCAAGTGTGGGGTTGGGGAGTTATGGCTACACCTTC. This chain uses TRBV11-2 with TRBJ1-2; D not resolved. V lost 5 bases, J lost 5 bases, and 21 bases lay in between. The CDR3 loop spans 16 amino acids. Germline V gene lookup returns CDR1 SGHAT and CDR2 FQNNGV.